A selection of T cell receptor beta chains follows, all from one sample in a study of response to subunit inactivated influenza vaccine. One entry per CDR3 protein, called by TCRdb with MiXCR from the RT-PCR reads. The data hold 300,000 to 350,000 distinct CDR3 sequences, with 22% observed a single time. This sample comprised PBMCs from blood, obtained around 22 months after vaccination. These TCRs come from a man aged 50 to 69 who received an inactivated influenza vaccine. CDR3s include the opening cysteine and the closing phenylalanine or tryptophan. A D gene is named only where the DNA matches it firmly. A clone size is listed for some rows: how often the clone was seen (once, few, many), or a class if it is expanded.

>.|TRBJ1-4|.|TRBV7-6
CASSPGTRANEKLFF
TGTGCCAGCAGCCCAGGGACAAGAGCAAATGAAAAACTGTTTTTT
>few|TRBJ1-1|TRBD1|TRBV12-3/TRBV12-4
CASSGQGPATEAFF
TGTGCCAGCAGTGGACAGGGACCGGCCACTGAAGCTTTCTTT
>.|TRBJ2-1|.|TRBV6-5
CASSYSISSGDEQFF
TGTGCCAGCAGTTACTCGATTTCCTCGGGAGATGAGCAGTTCTTC
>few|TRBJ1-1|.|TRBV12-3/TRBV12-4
CASSQKARWNTEAFF
TGTGCCAGCAGTCAGAAGGCACGATGGAACACTGAAGCTTTCTTT
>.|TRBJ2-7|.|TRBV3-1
CASSHGTPEQYF
TGTGCCAGCAGCCATGGGACTCCCGAGCAGTACTTC
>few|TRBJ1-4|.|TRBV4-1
CASSLSGPLEKLFF
TGCGCCAGCAGCCTTTCGGGACCCCTGGAAAAACTGTTTTTT
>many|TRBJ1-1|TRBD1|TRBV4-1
CASSQERGLRSEAFF
TGCGCCAGCAGCCAAGAAAGGGGGCTTCGTTCTGAAGCTTTCTTT
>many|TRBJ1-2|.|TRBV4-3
CASSPGGGDYGYTF
TGCGCCAGCAGCCCGGGGGGCGGCGACTATGGCTACACCTTC
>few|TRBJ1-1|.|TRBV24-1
CATSENGRSTEAFF
TGTGCCACCAGTGAGAACGGACGGAGTACTGAAGCTTTCTTT
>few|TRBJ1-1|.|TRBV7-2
CASSPSRDHTEAFF
TGTGCCAGCAGCCCCTCCCGGGACCACACTGAAGCTTTCTTT
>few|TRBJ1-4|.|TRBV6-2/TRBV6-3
CASSYAGTAEKLFF
TGTGCCAGCAGTTACGCCGGGACGGCCGAAAAACTGTTTTTT
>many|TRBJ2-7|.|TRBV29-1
CSVEDGSVEQYF
TGCAGCGTTGAGGACGGGTCAGTCGAGCAGTACTTC
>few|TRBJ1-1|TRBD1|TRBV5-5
CASRRTGGNQEAFF
TGTGCCAGCAGGCGGACAGGGGGCAACCAAGAAGCTTTCTTT
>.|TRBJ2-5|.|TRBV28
CASRRNRELIETQYF
TGTGCCAGCAGGAGAAACAGGGAGTTGATAGAGACCCAGTACTTC
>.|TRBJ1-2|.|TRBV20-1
CSAKQEVGYGYTF
TGCAGTGCCAAACAGGAGGTGGGGTATGGCTACACCTTC
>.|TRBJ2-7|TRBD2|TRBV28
CASSFGLAGYEQYF
TGTGCCAGCAGTTTTGGACTAGCAGGCTACGAGCAGTACTTC
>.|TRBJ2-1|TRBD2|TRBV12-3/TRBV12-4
CASSPLWTSGANEQFF
TGTGCCAGCAGTCCATTATGGACTAGCGGGGCCAATGAGCAGTTCTTC
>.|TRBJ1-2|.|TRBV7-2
CASSLATGSNYGYTF
TGTGCCAGCAGCTTAGCAACAGGGTCAAACTATGGCTACACCTTC
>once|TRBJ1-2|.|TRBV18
CASSAAGMNYGYTF
TGTGCCAGCTCAGCAGCCGGGATGAACTATGGCTACACCTTC
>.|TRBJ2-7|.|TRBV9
CASSAPRRNEQYF
TGTGCCAGCAGCGCACCCCGTCGGAACGAGCAGTACTTC
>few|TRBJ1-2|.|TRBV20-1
CSARPWTDQEGYTF
TGCAGTGCCCGGCCCTGGACAGATCAGGAAGGCTACACCTTC
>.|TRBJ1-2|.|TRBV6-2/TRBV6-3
CASTDPPGGYTF
TGTGCCAGCACCGACCCCCCGGGCGGCTACACCTTC
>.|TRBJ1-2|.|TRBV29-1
CSVREGRYGYTF
TGCAGCGTGAGGGAGGGTCGCTATGGCTACACCTTC
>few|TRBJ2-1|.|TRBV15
CATSRDFLGGRHEQFF
TGTGCCACCAGCAGAGATTTCCTCGGGGGCAGGCATGAGCAGTTCTTC
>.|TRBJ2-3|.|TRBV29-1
CSTSSTDTQYF
TGCAGCACCTCGAGCACAGATACGCAGTATTTT
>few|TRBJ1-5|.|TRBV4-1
CASSQVHSAASNQPQHF
TGCGCCAGCAGCCAGGTACATTCAGCAGCTTCAAATCAGCCCCAGCATTTT
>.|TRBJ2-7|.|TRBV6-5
CASSYVGAREQYF
TGTGCCAGCAGTTACGTGGGGGCACGGGAGCAGTACTTC